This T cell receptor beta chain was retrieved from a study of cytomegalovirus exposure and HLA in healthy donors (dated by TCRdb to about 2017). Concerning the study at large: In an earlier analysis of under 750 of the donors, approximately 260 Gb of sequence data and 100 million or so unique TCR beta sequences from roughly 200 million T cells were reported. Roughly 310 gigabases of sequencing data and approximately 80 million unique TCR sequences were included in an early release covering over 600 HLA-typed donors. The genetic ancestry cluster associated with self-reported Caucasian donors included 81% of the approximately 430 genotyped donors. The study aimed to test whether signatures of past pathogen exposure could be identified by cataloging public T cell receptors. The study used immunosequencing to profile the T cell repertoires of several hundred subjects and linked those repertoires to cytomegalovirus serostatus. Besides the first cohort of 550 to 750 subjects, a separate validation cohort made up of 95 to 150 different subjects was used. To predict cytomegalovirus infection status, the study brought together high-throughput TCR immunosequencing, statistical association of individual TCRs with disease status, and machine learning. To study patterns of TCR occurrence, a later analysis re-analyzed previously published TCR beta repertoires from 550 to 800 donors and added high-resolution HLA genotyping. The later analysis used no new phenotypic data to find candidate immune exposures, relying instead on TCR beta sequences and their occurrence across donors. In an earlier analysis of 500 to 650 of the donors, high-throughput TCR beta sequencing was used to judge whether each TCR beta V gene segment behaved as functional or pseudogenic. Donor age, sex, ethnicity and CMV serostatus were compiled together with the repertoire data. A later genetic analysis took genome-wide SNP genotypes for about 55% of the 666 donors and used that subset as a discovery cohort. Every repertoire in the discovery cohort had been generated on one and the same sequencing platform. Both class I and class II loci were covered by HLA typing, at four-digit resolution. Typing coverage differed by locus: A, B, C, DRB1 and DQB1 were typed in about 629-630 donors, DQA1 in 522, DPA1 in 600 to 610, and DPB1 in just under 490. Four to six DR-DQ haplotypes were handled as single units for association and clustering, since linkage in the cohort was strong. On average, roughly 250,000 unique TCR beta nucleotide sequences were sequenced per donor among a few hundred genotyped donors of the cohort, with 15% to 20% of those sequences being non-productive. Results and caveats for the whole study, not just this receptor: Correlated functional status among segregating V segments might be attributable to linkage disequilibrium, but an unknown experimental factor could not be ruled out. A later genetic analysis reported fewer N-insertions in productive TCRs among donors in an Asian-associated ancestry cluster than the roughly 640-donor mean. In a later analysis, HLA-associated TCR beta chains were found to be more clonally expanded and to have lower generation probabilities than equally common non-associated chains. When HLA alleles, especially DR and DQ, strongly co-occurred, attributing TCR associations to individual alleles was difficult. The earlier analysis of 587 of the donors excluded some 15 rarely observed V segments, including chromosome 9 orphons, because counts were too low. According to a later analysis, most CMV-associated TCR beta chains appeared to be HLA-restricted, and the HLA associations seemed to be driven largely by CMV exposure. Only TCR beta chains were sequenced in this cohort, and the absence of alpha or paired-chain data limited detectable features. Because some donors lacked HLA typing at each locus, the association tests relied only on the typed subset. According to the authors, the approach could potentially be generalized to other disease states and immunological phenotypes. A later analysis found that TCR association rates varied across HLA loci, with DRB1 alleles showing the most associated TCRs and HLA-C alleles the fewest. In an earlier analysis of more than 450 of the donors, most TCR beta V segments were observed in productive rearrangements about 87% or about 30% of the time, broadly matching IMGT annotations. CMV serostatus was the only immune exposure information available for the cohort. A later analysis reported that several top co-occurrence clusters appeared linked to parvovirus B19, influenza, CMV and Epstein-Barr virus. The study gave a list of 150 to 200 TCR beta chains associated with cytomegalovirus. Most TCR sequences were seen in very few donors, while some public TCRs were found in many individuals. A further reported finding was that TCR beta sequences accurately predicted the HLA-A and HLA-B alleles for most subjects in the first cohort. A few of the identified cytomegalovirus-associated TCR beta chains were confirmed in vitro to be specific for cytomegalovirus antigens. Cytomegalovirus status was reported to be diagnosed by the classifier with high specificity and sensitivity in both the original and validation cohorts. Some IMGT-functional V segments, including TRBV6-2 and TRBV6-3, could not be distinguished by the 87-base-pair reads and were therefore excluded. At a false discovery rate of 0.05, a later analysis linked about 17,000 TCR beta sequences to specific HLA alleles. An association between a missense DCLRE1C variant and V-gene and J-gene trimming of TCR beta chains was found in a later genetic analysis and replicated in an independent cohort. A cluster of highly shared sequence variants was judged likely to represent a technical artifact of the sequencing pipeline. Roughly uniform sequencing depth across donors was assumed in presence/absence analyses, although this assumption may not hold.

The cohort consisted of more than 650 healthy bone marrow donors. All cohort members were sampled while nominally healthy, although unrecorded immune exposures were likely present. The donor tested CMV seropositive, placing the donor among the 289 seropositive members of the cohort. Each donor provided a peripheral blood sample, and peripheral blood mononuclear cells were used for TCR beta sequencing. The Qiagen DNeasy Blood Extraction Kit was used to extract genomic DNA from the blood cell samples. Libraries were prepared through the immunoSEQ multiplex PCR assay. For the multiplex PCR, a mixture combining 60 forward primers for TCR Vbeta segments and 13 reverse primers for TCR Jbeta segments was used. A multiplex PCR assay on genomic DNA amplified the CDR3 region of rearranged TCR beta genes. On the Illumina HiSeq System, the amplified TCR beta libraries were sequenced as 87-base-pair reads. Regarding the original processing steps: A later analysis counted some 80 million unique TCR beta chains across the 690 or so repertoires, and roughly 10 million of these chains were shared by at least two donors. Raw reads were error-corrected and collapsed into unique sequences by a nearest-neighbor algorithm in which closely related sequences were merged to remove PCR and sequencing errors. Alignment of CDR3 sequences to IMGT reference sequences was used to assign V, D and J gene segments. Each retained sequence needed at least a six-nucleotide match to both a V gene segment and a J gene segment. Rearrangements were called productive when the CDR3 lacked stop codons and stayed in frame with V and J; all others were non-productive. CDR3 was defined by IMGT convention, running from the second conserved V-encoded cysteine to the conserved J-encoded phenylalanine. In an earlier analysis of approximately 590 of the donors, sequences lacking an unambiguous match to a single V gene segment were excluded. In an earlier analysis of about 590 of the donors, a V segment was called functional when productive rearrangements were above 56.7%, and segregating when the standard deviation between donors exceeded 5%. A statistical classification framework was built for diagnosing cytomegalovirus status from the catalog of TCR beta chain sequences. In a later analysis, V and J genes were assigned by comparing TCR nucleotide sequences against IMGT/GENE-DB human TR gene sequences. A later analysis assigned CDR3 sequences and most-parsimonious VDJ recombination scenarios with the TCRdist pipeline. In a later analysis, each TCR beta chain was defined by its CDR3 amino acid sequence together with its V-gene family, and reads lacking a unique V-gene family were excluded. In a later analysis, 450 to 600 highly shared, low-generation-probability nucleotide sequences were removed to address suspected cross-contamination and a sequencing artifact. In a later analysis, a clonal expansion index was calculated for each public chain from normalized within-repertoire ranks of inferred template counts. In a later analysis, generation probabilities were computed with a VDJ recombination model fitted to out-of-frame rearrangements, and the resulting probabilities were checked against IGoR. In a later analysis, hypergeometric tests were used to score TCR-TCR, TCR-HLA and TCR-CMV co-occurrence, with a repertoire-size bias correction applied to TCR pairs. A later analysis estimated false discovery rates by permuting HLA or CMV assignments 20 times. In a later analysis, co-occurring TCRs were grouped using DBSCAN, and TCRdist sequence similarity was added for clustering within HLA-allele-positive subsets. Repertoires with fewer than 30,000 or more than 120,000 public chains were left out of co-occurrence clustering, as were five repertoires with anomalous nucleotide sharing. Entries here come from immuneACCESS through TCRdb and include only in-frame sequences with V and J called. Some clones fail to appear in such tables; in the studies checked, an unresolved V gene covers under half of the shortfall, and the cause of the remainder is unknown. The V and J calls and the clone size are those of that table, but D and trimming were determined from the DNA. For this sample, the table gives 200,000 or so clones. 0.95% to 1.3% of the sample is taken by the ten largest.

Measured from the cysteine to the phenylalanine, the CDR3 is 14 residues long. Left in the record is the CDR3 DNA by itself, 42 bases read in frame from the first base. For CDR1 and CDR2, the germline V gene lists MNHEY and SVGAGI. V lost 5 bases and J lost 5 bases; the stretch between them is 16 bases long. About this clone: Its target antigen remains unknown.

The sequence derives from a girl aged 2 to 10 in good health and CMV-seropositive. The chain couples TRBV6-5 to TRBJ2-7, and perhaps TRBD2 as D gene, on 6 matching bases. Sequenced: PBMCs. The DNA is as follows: TGTGCCAGCAGTACCAGGGAGGCGGGTAACGAGCAGTACTTC. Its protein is CASSTREAGNEQYF.